This T cell receptor beta chain derives from a study of beta chain features in type 1 diabetes. Study information: No age, gender or cell yield differences were seen between patients and healthy donors.

Sampling consisted of one heparinised blood draw per donor, averaging about 116 mL. Study observations and caveats: Moderate but significant shortening of TCRB CDR3s was recorded in all four CD4+ subsets from Type 1 diabetes patients. Among patients, naive, central memory and Treg TCRB repertoires appeared more similar than among healthy donors.

Sequencing targeted expressed TCRB transcripts, as all isolated RNA had been reverse transcribed. The data were produced by immunoSEQ multiplex PCR, yet TCRdb's version contains in-frame clones alone and is incomplete. In the table there are 300,000 to 350,000 clones, approximately 8.2% of which are singletons. This CDR3 comprises 15 residues. Germline V gene data show CDR1 as ENHRY and CDR2 as SYGVKD. The junction had 7 bases not matched to a gene; V was cut back by 3 bases and J by 4 bases. This clone was counted between two and nine times. Its antigen is as yet unknown. The sequence derives from a woman younger than 35 in good health. The specimen sequenced was central memory CD4+ T cells from blood. The chain has TRBV10-3 and TRBJ2-7, with 9 bases matching TRBD2. The CDR3 sequence is CAISDSRTSGYEQYF. In nucleotides, the CDR3 is TGTGCCATCAGTGACTCCCGAACTAGCGGGTACGAGCAGTACTTC.